The 30 T cell receptor beta chains given below trace back to one sample, sequenced in a study of blood T cell repertoires in COVID-19. Only in-frame clones appear in the TCRdb table, and some are missing; sequencing was by immunoSEQ multiplex PCR. The sample has about 380,000 clones, 85% to 90% seen once; the top ten hold 1.2%. Sequencing used PBMCs or T cells enriched from blood (not recorded which). The receptors were gathered from a woman aged 18-29 years who had recovered from COVID-19.

This clone was detected only once. The CDR3 here is CASGTPEKLFF. The DNA of the CDR3 is TGTGCCAGCGGGACACCTGAAAAACTGTTTTTT. The chain combines TRBV12-3 or TRBV12-4 with TRBJ1-4, with D perhaps TRBD1 (6 bases). Trimming removed 8 bases at V and 7 bases at J, with 8 bases between. This CDR3 comprises 11 residues.

The chain links TRBV4-3 to TRBJ1-6; no clear D. The CDR3 totals 15 residues. The germline V and J ends were trimmed by 4 bases and 1 base, with 8 bases remaining between them. Germline V CDR1 and CDR2: LGHNA, YSLEER. The CDR3 is CASSPGRSYNSPLHF. The CDR3 DNA reads as TGCGCCAGCAGCCCTGGCAGATCCTATAATTCACCCCTCCACTTT.

The rearrangement uses TRBV7-6 and TRBJ2-3; 11 positions agree with TRBD2. Germline loops: CDR1 SGHVS, CDR2 FNYEAQ. Trimming took 5 bases from V and 0 from J; bases not matched to a gene: 7. The CDR3 length is 17 residues. The CDR3 nucleotides read TGTGCCAGCAGCGGGTTTCTAGCGGGGGGTAGCACAGATACGCAGTATTTT. Amino acid sequence: CASSGFLAGGSTDTQYF.

CDR3 amino acids: CASSQRTGANEKLFF. The CDR3 region has the DNA TGTGCCAGCAGCCAACGGACAGGGGCTAATGAAAAACTGTTTTTT. The chain couples TRBV3-1 (or the pseudogene TRBV3-2) to TRBJ1-4, with 9 bases lining up with TRBD1. The CDR3 sequence is 15 residues long. Germline V CDR1 and CDR2: LGHDT, YNNKEL (reference sequence). With V trimmed by 2 bases and J by 3 bases, 1 base remained unmatched.

This clone was seen a handful of times. The J gene is TRBJ1-1, the V gene TRBV5-8; D perhaps matches TRBD1 (6 bases). CDR3 size: 14 residues. Germline CDR1 is SGHTS and CDR2 is YDEGEE. Trimming pared 3 bases from V and 0 bases from J, leaving 9 bases between. CDR3 region: CASSSYRVNTEAFF. CDR3 DNA: TGTGCCAGCAGCTCATACAGGGTGAACACTGAAGCTTTCTTT.

This clone was counted once. The chain recombines TRBV27 with TRBJ1-5; TRBD1 agrees at 12 bases. The V segment lost 8 bases and the J segment 6 bases; nucleotides outside the gene matches: 5. The CDR3 spans 14 residues. Germline V gives CDR1 MNHEY, CDR2 SMNVEV (reference sequence). The CDR3 loop reads CASGDRGRSQPQHF. The CDR3 region has the DNA TGTGCCAGCGGGGACAGGGGGCGAAGTCAGCCCCAGCATTTT.

J is TRBJ2-7 and V is TRBV27; D is ambiguous. The CDR3 consists of 15 residues. Per the germline V gene, CDR1 is MNHEY and CDR2 is SMNVEV (reference sequence). The V end was cut by 2 bases, the J end by 4 bases, with 15 bases between. CDR3 residues: CASSLTTAVAYEQYF. The CDR3 bases are TGTGCCAGCAGTTTAACAACAGCCGTGGCGTACGAGCAGTACTTC.

This clone was counted a single time. The J gene is TRBJ1-2, the V gene TRBV29-1; D is unclear. The CDR3 totals 13 residues. From germline, CDR1 is SQVTM and CDR2 ANQGSEA. The V end lost 0 bases, the J end lost 8 bases, and 13 bases lay between the germline ends. The DNA of the CDR3 is TGCAGCGTTGAAGATAGGCGGGGAGGAGGCTACACCTTC. This sequence encodes CSVEDRRGGGYTF. The entire variable domain, with the rest obtained from reference TRBV29-1 and TRBJ1-2, is as follows: SAVISQKPSRDICQRGTSLTIQCQVDSQVTMMFWYRQQPGQSLTLIATANQGSEATYESGFVIDKFPISRPNLTFSTLTVSNMSPEDSSIYLCSVEDRRGGGYTFGSGTRLTVV.

The chain carries TRBV5-8 and TRBJ1-2, with 7 bases lining up with TRBD1. Germline trimming cut 6 bases from V and 4 bases from J; bases unmatched to any gene: 15. Germline V gene data show CDR1 as SGHTS and CDR2 as YDEGEE. This CDR3 region has 16 residues. In nucleotides, the CDR3 is TGTGCCAGCACCAACTGGCGACAGGGAGAAGGCTATGGCTACACCTTC. The encoded protein is CASTNWRQGEGYGYTF.

The V and J genes are TRBV5-6 and TRBJ1-1, with D possibly being TRBD1 (6 bases). This CDR3 has 16 residues. CDR1 SGHDT and CDR2 YYEEEE come from the germline V gene. V was clipped by 1 base and J by 2 bases, with 15 bases between them. DNA for the CDR3: TGTGCCAGCAGCTTGACAGGGCACCTCGGCAACACTGAAGCTTTCTTT. Protein sequence: CASSLTGHLGNTEAFF.

The chain couples TRBV4-1 to TRBJ2-5, with TRBD2 identical over 9 bases. This CDR3 region has 14 residues. CDR1 is MGHRA and CDR2 is YSYEKL in the germline V gene. J gave up 4 bases and V 4 bases, and 4 bases lay outside the gene matches. For the CDR3, the DNA is TGCGCCAGCAGCCTGGGACTAGCTGGAGAGACCCAGTACTTC. Residues: CASSLGLAGETQYF.

The V and J genes are TRBV10-3 and TRBJ1-6; maybe TRBD1 (5 bases). The CDR3 length is 16 residues. Germline-derived CDR1 and CDR2 are ENHRY and SYGVKD. Deletions cut 3 bases from V and 6 bases from J, with 15 bases between. The CDR3 protein is CAISDGGVGANSPLHF. In DNA, the CDR3 is TGTGCCATCAGTGATGGGGGGGTAGGGGCTAATTCACCCCTCCACTTT.

V usage is TRBV20-1 and J usage is TRBJ1-1, with a possible D match to TRBD1 (6 bases). Germline V lookup: CDR1 DFQATT, CDR2 SNEGSKA (reference sequence). V shed 3 bases and J shed 0 bases, with 11 bases lying between them. The CDR3 contains 14 residues. This CDR3 is CSASGGSMNTEAFF. In DNA form, the CDR3 reads TGCAGTGCTAGTGGGGGCAGTATGAACACTGAAGCTTTCTTT.

This clone was observed a single time. V and J are TRBV6-2 or TRBV6-3 and TRBJ2-7; D is possibly TRBD2 (5 bases). There are 12 residues in the CDR3. The V gene lost 5 bases and the J gene lost 3 bases, with 8 bases spanning the gap. Germline loops: CDR1 MNHEY, CDR2 SVGEGT. CDR3 loop: CASSPGSYEQYF. As DNA, the CDR3 is TGTGCCAGCAGTCCGGGGAGCTACGAGCAGTACTTC.

The chain combines TRBV29-1 with TRBJ1-4, with D unclear. CDR1 SQVTM and CDR2 ANQGSEA come from the germline V gene. This CDR3 spans 13 amino acids. Trimming removed 2 bases at V and 2 bases at J, with 6 bases between. The CDR3 nucleotides are TGCAGCGTTGAACCCTCGACTAATGAAAAACTGTTTTTT. Amino acid sequence: CSVEPSTNEKLFF. Full variable domain (outside the CDR3, taken from reference TRBV29-1 and TRBJ1-4): SAVISQKPSRDICQRGTSLTIQCQVDSQVTMMFWYRQQPGQSLTLIATANQGSEATYESGFVIDKFPISRPNLTFSTLTVSNMSPEDSSIYLCSVEPSTNEKLFFGSGTQLSVL.

V usage is TRBV6-5 and J usage is TRBJ1-2, with TRBD1 as a possible D gene (5 bases). The V gene lost 10 bases and the J gene lost 12 bases, with 21 bases spanning the gap. This CDR3 is built from 12 residues. Germline V gene lookup returns CDR1 MNHEY and CDR2 SVGAGI. The CDR3 region is CATKNPLTADTF. In DNA form, the CDR3 reads TGTGCCACCAAAAACCCCTTGACAGCTGACACCTTC.

In this sample, this clone turned up once. The genes are TRBV20-1 and TRBJ1-3; 10 nucleotides line up with TRBD1. Germline lookup yields CDR1 DFQATT and CDR2 SNEGSKA (reference sequence). V was clipped by 3 bases and J by 3 bases; unmatched bases: 8. The CDR3 loop spans 16 amino acids. The CDR3 spells CSASPGTGVNGNTIYF. As DNA, the CDR3 is TGCAGTGCTAGTCCCGGGACAGGGGTGAATGGAAACACCATATATTTT.

In this sample, this clone turned up many times. V is TRBV29-1 and J is TRBJ2-7, with D hard to call. Germline lookup yields CDR1 SQVTM and CDR2 ANQGSEA. The V end lost 7 bases, the J end lost 2 bases, and 18 bases lay between the germline ends. This CDR3 contains 14 residues. This CDR3 reads CSGRRPIPPYEQYF. In nucleotides, the CDR3 is TGCAGCGGGCGGAGACCGATCCCACCCTACGAGCAGTACTTC.

The CDR3 sequence: CASSSGQTVYGYTF. CDR3 nucleotide sequence: TGCGCCAGCAGCTCGGGACAAACCGTCTATGGCTACACCTTC. J is TRBJ1-2 and V is TRBV5-1; maybe TRBD1 (6 bases). The CDR3 is 14 residues long. V was shortened by 3 bases and J by 4 bases, with 13 bases between the two germline ends. Germline CDR1 is SGHRS and CDR2 is YFSETQ.

The V and J genes are TRBV10-1 and TRBJ1-1; D uncertain. The CDR3 contains 13 residues. Germline V CDR1 and CDR2: WNHNN, SYGVQD (reference sequence). Trimming shortened V by 8 bases and J by 0 bases, and 10 bases separated the two germline ends. CDR3 coding DNA: TGCGCCAGCTCAGGCCGTCTGAACACTGAAGCTTTCTTT. The encoded protein is CASSGRLNTEAFF.

Here the CDR3 reads CASSLGTSGAYTDTQYF. The CDR3 DNA sequence: TGTGCCAGCAGTTTGGGCACTAGCGGGGCCTACACAGATACGCAGTATTTT. The chain links TRBV28 to TRBJ2-3; 10 bases are shared with TRBD2. The junction had 8 bases not matched to a gene; V was cut back by 3 bases and J by 2 bases. The CDR3 runs 17 residues. Per germline, CDR1 MDHEN and CDR2 SYDVKM.

CDR3 in DNA: TGCAGCGTTGGGCTAGCGAACACCGGGGAGCTGTTTTTT. Its translation is CSVGLANTGELFF. V is TRBV29-1 and J is TRBJ2-2; D gene uncertain. There are 13 residues in the CDR3. Germline V gene lookup returns CDR1 SQVTM and CDR2 ANQGSEA. Trimming took off 4 bases at V and 0 bases at J, with 6 bases between the two ends.

This rearrangement joins TRBV19 to TRBJ1-2; TRBD1 matches at 8 bases. The J segment lost 7 bases and the V segment lost 5 bases, leaving 6 bases of the junction unmatched. The CDR3 contains 13 residues. CDR1 is LNHDA and CDR2 is SQIVND in the germline V gene (reference sequence). In nucleotides, the CDR3 is TGTGCCAGTAGTCCTGGACAGGGAAGTGGCTACACCTTC. This encodes CASSPGQGSGYTF.

The V and J genes are TRBV9 and TRBJ2-3; 12 nucleotides align to TRBD2. The CDR3 sequence is 16 residues long. Germline CDR1 and CDR2: SGDLS and YYNGEE. After removal of 4 bases from V and 1 base from J, the junction contained 4 bases not matched to a gene. CDR3 nucleotide sequence: TGTGCCAGCAGCCCCCGACTAGCGGGGGGCACAGATACGCAGTATTTT. The encoded protein is CASSPRLAGGTDTQYF.

The gene calls are TRBV7-3 and TRBJ2-1; D is possibly TRBD2 (5 bases). The CDR3 extends over 17 amino acids. Trimming cost V 5 bases and J 4 bases, with 21 bases left between them. CDR1 and CDR2 (germline): SGHTA, FQGTGA. The CDR3, as DNA: TGTGCCAGCAGCCTTTTGCCCGGACTCGCGACATACAATGAGCAGTTCTTC. This encodes CASSLLPGLATYNEQFF.

In this sample, this clone turned up once. The chain uses TRBV30 and TRBJ2-7, with D unresolved. V was shortened by 2 bases and J by 6 bases, with 17 bases between the two germline ends. Germline V gives CDR1 GTSNPN, CDR2 SVGIG (reference sequence). CDR3 length: 14 amino acids. CDR3: CAWSTRLLPSEQYF. In DNA form, the CDR3 reads TGTGCCTGGAGTACGCGCCTCCTCCCCTCCGAGCAGTACTTC.

The V gene is TRBV27, the J gene TRBJ1-4; 7 bases agree with TRBD1. CDR3 length equals 15 residues. Germline V gives CDR1 MNHEY, CDR2 SMNVEV (reference sequence). After removal of 6 bases from V and 2 bases from J, the junction contained 6 bases not matched to a gene. This CDR3 is CASRPRGLTNEKLFF. The DNA for the CDR3 is TGTGCCAGCAGACCCAGGGGGTTGACTAATGAAAAACTGTTTTTT.

The chain carries TRBV4-3 and TRBJ2-5; D is uncertain. Trimming took 0 bases from V and 0 from J, leaving 5 bases between them. Germline CDR1 reads LGHNA; CDR2 reads YSLEER. The CDR3 has 14 residues. In nucleotides, the CDR3 is TGCGCCAGCAGCCAAGATTTATACCAAGAGACCCAGTACTTC. It codes for CASSQDLYQETQYF.

The chain couples TRBV6-1 to TRBJ2-3, with a possible D match to TRBD2 (5 bases). This CDR3 is 15 amino acids long. The germline V and J ends were trimmed by 3 bases and 3 bases, with 13 bases remaining between them. CDR1 and CDR2 (germline): MNHNS, SASEGT. This CDR3 reads CASSEDSARTDTQYF. The CDR3, as DNA: TGTGCCAGCAGTGAGGACTCCGCGCGGACAGATACGCAGTATTTT.

This clone was picked up one time. The V and J genes are TRBV7-9 and TRBJ1-5; 7 positions agree with TRBD1. The CDR3 runs 16 residues. The V gene end was trimmed by 0 bases and the J gene end by 5 bases; junction bases not matched to a gene: 7. Germline CDR1 SEHNR, CDR2 FQNEAQ (reference sequence). This chain's CDR3 is CASSLARDREHQPQHF. The CDR3 bases are TGTGCCAGCAGCTTAGCCCGAGACAGGGAACATCAGCCCCAGCATTTT.